These T cell receptor beta chains were read from a single sample in a study of shared clonotypes between healthy human individuals. Using immunoSEQ multiplex PCR, the repertoire was profiled, and TCRdb retains in-frame clones only, with some absent. The sample consists of about 2 million clones, around 96% of them appearing once. Sequencing was performed on naive CD8+ T cells sorted from blood. The receptors come from a man aged 18 to 30 in good health. The CDR3 runs from the conserved cysteine through the conserved F or W. The D gene is left open where the match is weak. Some rows have no size entry. The others give once, few or many, or a class for an expanded clone.

D	V	J	size	CDR3	DNA
TRBD1	TRBV12-5	TRBJ1-5	NA	CASGADRERNQPQHF	TGTGCTAGTGGAGCCGACAGGGAACGGAATCAGCCCCAGCATTTT
NA	TRBV1	TRBJ1-2	NA	CTSSQELPGTDFGYTF	TGCACCAGCAGCCAAGAACTCCCAGGGACAGATTTTGGCTACACCTTC
TRBD2	TRBV27	TRBJ2-7	NA	CATLGTSGGYEQYF	TGTGCCACCCTGGGGACTAGCGGGGGTTACGAGCAGTACTTC
NA	TRBV25-1	TRBJ1-2	NA	CASSESGNGYTF	TGTGCCAGCAGTGAATCGGGGAATGGCTACACCTTC
NA	TRBV9	TRBJ2-1	NA	CASSAWIADDYNEQFF	TGTGCCAGCAGCGCGTGGATAGCGGACGACTACAATGAGCAGTTCTTC
NA	TRBV13	TRBJ2-7	NA	CASSLVRERLEQYF	TGTGCCAGCAGCTTAGTGAGGGAGCGGTTAGAGCAGTACTTC
TRBD2	TRBV27	TRBJ2-5	NA	CASSYSGGSQETQYF	TGTGCCAGCAGTTATTCCGGGGGGTCACAAGAGACCCAGTACTTC
NA	TRBV19	TRBJ1-1	once	CASSTPGQLNTEAFF	TGTGCCAGTAGTACCCCGGGGCAGTTGAACACTGAAGCTTTCTTT
NA	TRBV11-2	TRBJ2-7	NA	CASSLDLARREQYF	TGTGCCAGCAGCTTAGATCTGGCGCGCCGAGAGCAGTACTTC
NA	TRBV4-1	TRBJ1-4	NA	CASSQEPASGNEKLFF	TGCGCCAGCAGCCAAGAGCCGGCCTCGGGTAATGAAAAACTGTTTTTT
NA	TRBV10-3	TRBJ2-1	NA	CAISEGLVEFF	TGTGCCATCAGTGAAGGGCTAGTCGAATTCTTC
NA	TRBV6-1	TRBJ2-7	once	CASRLGLIYEQYF	TGTGCCAGCAGGTTGGGACTGATCTACGAGCAGTACTTC
NA	TRBV4-1	TRBJ2-3	NA	CASSQETGTPDTQYF	TGCGCCAGCAGCCAAGAAACGGGGACCCCAGATACGCAGTATTTT
NA	TRBV9	TRBJ2-1	NA	CASSVGRGSIEEQFF	TGTGCCAGCAGCGTGGGAAGGGGTTCTATTGAGGAGCAGTTCTTC
NA	TRBV7-9	TRBJ2-1	NA	CASSRDPGEQFF	TGTGCCAGCAGCCGTGACCCGGGGGAGCAGTTCTTC
TRBD2	TRBV11-2	TRBJ2-5	NA	CASSTLGLAGLKETQYF	TGTGCCAGCAGCACCCTAGGACTAGCGGGCCTAAAAGAGACCCAGTACTTC
NA	TRBV6-1	TRBJ1-2	NA	CASSESGSPTGCYTF	TGTGCCAGCAGTGAATCAGGCAGCCCAACGGGGTGCTACACCTTC
TRBD2	TRBV27	TRBJ2-1	NA	CASSPLDLAGGYNEQFF	TGTGCCAGCAGCCCCCTGGATCTAGCGGGAGGGTACAATGAGCAGTTCTTC
NA	TRBV27	TRBJ2-7	NA	CASTPSSGHLPVEQYF	TGTGCCAGCACCCCCTCTTCGGGCCATCTTCCCGTCGAGCAGTACTTC
NA	TRBV9	TRBJ1-3	NA	CASSVEGTAGNTIYF	TGTGCCAGCAGCGTAGAAGGGACCGCTGGAAACACCATATATTTT
TRBD2	TRBV11-2	TRBJ2-1	NA	CASSWGLAGIGEQFF	TGTGCCAGCAGCTGGGGACTAGCGGGAATAGGTGAGCAGTTCTTC
TRBD1	TRBV5-1	TRBJ2-3	NA	CASRAGTERYWADTQYF	TGCGCCAGCAGGGCCGGGACAGAACGATATTGGGCAGATACGCAGTATTTT
NA	TRBV5-4	TRBJ2-3	NA	CASSGTLSTDTQYF	TGTGCCAGCAGCGGGACTTTGAGCACAGATACGCAGTATTTT
NA	TRBV10-3	TRBJ2-7	once	CAISDQSREQYF	TGTGCCATCAGTGACCAATCGCGCGAGCAGTACTTC
TRBD2	TRBV5-1	TRBJ2-7	NA	CASTWTSGNEQYF	TGCGCCAGCACATGGACTAGCGGCAACGAGCAGTACTTC
TRBD2	TRBV5-4	TRBJ2-1	NA	CASSKTSFDEQFF	TGTGCCAGCAGCAAGACTAGCTTTGATGAGCAGTTCTTC
NA	TRBV7-9	TRBJ1-3	NA	CASSLDRENTIYF	TGTGCCAGCAGCTTAGATCGGGAAAACACCATATATTTT
NA	TRBV16	TRBJ2-7	NA	CASSQEYYEQYF	TGTGCCAGCAGCCAGGAGTACTACGAGCAGTACTTC
TRBD1	TRBV29-1	TRBJ1-2	once	CSVEADRVGYGYTF	TGCAGCGTTGAAGCGGACAGGGTAGGATATGGCTACACCTTC
TRBD2	TRBV13	TRBJ2-7	NA	CASSRGLAYEQYF	TGTGCCAGCAGTAGGGGACTAGCCTACGAGCAGTACTTC
TRBD2	TRBV27	TRBJ2-1	NA	CASSFSGRDNEQFF	TGTGCCAGCAGTTTTAGCGGGAGGGACAATGAGCAGTTCTTC
NA	TRBV4-1	TRBJ1-6	NA	CASSHPPDSGSPLHF	TGCGCCAGCAGCCACCCCCCGGACAGCGGATCACCCCTCCACTTT
NA	TRBV4-1	TRBJ2-7	NA	CASSQAQGYEQYF	TGCGCCAGCAGCCAAGCTCAGGGCTACGAGCAGTACTTC
NA	TRBV11-2	TRBJ2-7	once	CASSLDLRAEQYF	TGTGCCAGCAGCTTAGATCTACGGGCTGAGCAGTACTTC
NA	TRBV5-1	TRBJ2-7	NA	CASSSSSYEQYF	TGCGCCAGCAGCTCCAGCTCCTACGAGCAGTACTTC
NA	TRBV9	TRBJ2-7	once	CASSPDWGSYEQYF	TGTGCCAGCAGCCCGGACTGGGGGTCCTACGAGCAGTACTTC
TRBD1	TRBV29-1	TRBJ2-1	NA	CSVTGIDEQFF	TGCAGCGTGACAGGGATCGATGAGCAGTTCTTC
NA	TRBV5-5	TRBJ1-2	NA	CASSLYWEGYGYTF	TGTGCCAGCAGCCTGTATTGGGAGGGCTATGGCTACACCTTC
TRBD1	TRBV6-1	TRBJ2-2	NA	CASSYTGVTGELFF	TGTGCCAGCAGTTATACAGGGGTCACCGGGGAGCTGTTTTTT
NA	TRBV5-6	TRBJ2-7	NA	CASSLNQATYEQYF	TGTGCCAGCAGCTTGAATCAGGCCACCTACGAGCAGTACTTC
NA	TRBV7-9	TRBJ2-1	NA	CASSQDSYNEQFF	TGTGCCAGCAGCCAGGACAGCTACAATGAGCAGTTCTTC
NA	TRBV6-1	TRBJ1-2	NA	CASSETVSLYYGYTF	TGTGCCAGCAGTGAAACAGTCAGCTTATACTATGGCTACACCTTC
NA	TRBV25-1	TRBJ2-3	NA	CASSAEGDTQYF	TGTGCCAGCAGTGCCGAGGGCGATACGCAGTATTTT
TRBD1	TRBV6-5	TRBJ1-6	NA	CASSLDRGLRSPLHF	TGTGCCAGCAGTTTAGACAGGGGGCTGCGTTCACCCCTCCACTTT
TRBD2	TRBV12-5	TRBJ2-1	NA	CASSLAAYNEQFF	TGTGCTAGTAGTCTAGCGGCCTACAATGAGCAGTTCTTC
NA	TRBV28	TRBJ2-7	NA	CASRQQYGYEQYF	TGTGCCAGCAGACAGCAGTATGGCTACGAGCAGTACTTC
NA	TRBV11-2	TRBJ2-4	NA	CASSLTPLENIQYF	TGTGCCAGCAGCCTCACCCCGCTCGAAAACATTCAGTACTTC
NA	TRBV27	TRBJ1-3	NA	CASSLSGYSGNTIYF	TGTGCCAGCAGTTTATCCGGTTACTCTGGAAACACCATATATTTT
NA	TRBV30	TRBJ1-2	NA	CAWSEDSIFPYGYTF	TGTGCCTGGAGTGAGGACAGTATATTTCCCTATGGCTACACCTTC
TRBD2	TRBV15	TRBJ2-7	NA	CATSRLAEHEQYF	TGTGCCACCAGCAGGCTAGCGGAACACGAGCAGTACTTC
NA	TRBV5-1	TRBJ2-1	NA	CASSPTDSSSYNEQFF	TGCGCCAGCAGCCCAACCGACAGTTCCTCCTACAATGAGCAGTTCTTC
NA	TRBV9	TRBJ1-2	NA	CASSEGLANYGYTF	TGTGCCAGCAGCGAAGGGCTAGCTAACTATGGCTACACCTTC
NA	TRBV6-5	TRBJ1-2	NA	CASSYSVTGAMDGYTF	TGTGCCAGCAGTTACTCGGTGACAGGTGCTATGGATGGCTACACCTTC
TRBD2	TRBV7-9	TRBJ2-5	NA	CASSQVAGGKETQYF	TGTGCCAGCAGCCAAGTAGCGGGGGGGAAGGAGACCCAGTACTTC
TRBD2	TRBV9	TRBJ2-7	NA	CASSLSGSSHEQYF	TGTGCCAGCAGCCTTAGCGGGAGTTCCCACGAGCAGTACTTC
NA	TRBV5-6	TRBJ1-2	NA	CASSGPESVTYGYTF	TGTGCCAGCAGCGGACCAGAGTCAGTGACATATGGCTACACCTTC
TRBD1	TRBV7-9	TRBJ1-1	NA	CASSHEADRGHNEAFF	TGTGCCAGCAGCCATGAAGCGGACAGGGGGCATAATGAAGCTTTCTTT
TRBD1	TRBV27	TRBJ1-1	NA	CASSWDRGSTEAFF	TGTGCCAGCAGTTGGGACAGGGGCTCCACTGAAGCTTTCTTT
NA	TRBV7-9	TRBJ2-1	NA	CASSLFISDNEQFF	TGTGCCAGCAGCTTATTTATATCAGATAATGAGCAGTTCTTC
TRBD1	TRBV27	TRBJ1-6	NA	CASSHEQGLTSPLHF	TGTGCCAGCAGCCATGAACAGGGGTTAACTTCACCCCTCCACTTT